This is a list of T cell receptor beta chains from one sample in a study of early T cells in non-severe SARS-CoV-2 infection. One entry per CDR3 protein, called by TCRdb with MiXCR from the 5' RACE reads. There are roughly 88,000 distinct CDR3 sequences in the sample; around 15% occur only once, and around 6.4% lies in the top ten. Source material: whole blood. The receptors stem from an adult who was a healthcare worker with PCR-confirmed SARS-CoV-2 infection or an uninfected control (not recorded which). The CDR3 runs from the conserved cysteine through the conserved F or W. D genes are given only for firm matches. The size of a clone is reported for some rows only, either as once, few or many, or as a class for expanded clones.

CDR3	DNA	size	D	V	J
CASRNTGGYTF	TGTGCCAGCAGGAACACGGGGGGCTACACCTTC	NA	NA	TRBV5-4	TRBJ1-2
CASSDQKNRVQETQYF	TGCGCCAGCAGTGATCAGAAAAACCGGGTACAAGAGACCCAGTACTTC	few	NA	TRBV10-1	TRBJ2-5
CASSRGRGTDTQYF	TGTGCCAGCAGCCGGGGGCGGGGAACAGATACGCAGTATTTT	few	NA	TRBV11-3	TRBJ2-3
CASSPRTSGGRGDTQYF	TGTGCCAGCAGCCCTAGGACTAGCGGGGGGCGTGGAGATACGCAGTATTTT	NA	TRBD2	TRBV7-9	TRBJ2-3
CASSVQGGVSGNTIYF	TGTGCCAGCAGCGTACAGGGGGGAGTTAGTGGAAACACCATATATTTT	NA	TRBD1	TRBV7-6	TRBJ1-3
CASSLASNTEAFF	TGTGCCAGCAGTTTAGCGTCTAACACTGAAGCTTTCTTT	many	NA	TRBV28	TRBJ1-1
CASTRTGGTEAFF	TGTGCCAGCACCAGGACAGGGGGCACTGAAGCTTTCTTT	NA	TRBD1	TRBV6-2/TRBV6-3	TRBJ1-1
CASSLDRGQQETQYF	TGTGCTAGCAGCTTGGACAGGGGGCAACAAGAGACCCAGTACTTC	few	TRBD1	TRBV7-7	TRBJ2-5
CASSLSSGTVYNEQFF	TGTGCCAGCAGTTTATCATCCGGGACAGTTTACAATGAGCAGTTCTTC	few	TRBD1	TRBV27	TRBJ2-1
CASSERLLDTQYF	TGCGCCAGCAGTGAGAGACTCCTTGATACGCAGTATTTT	NA	NA	TRBV10-1	TRBJ2-3
CATRRDQETQYF	TGCGCCACCAGGAGGGACCAAGAGACCCAGTACTTC	NA	NA	TRBV5-1	TRBJ2-5
CASSWGQGREKLFF	TGTGCCAGCAGCTGGGGACAGGGACGGGAAAAACTGTTTTTT	few	TRBD1	TRBV27	TRBJ1-4
CASSFTDRGKQYF	TGTGCCAGCAGCTTCACCGACAGGGGGAAGCAGTACTTC	NA	TRBD1	TRBV7-2	TRBJ2-7
CASSEMTGSNTEVFF	TGTGCCAGCAGTGAAATGACAGGATCCAACACTGAAGTTTTCTTT	few	NA	TRBV6-1	TRBJ1-1
CASSQTGKETQYF	TGTGCCAGCAGCCAGACAGGGAAAGAGACCCAGTACTTC	few	TRBD1	TRBV5-5	TRBJ2-5
CASSLVGGFIYGYTF	TGTGCCAGCAGCTTGGTCGGCGGCTTCATCTATGGCTACACCTTC	few	NA	TRBV5-8	TRBJ1-2
CASSQDARAAGKNIQYF	TGTGCCAGCAGCCAAGATGCCCGGGCGGCGGGAAAAAACATTCAGTACTTC	many	NA	TRBV3-2	TRBJ2-4
CSAPSTGANVLTF	TGCAGTGCTCCCTCTACTGGGGCCAACGTCCTGACTTTC	many	NA	TRBV20-1	TRBJ2-6
CASSVGRGPTDTQYF	TGTGCCAGCAGCGTAGGGAGGGGGCCTACAGATACGCAGTATTTT	many	NA	TRBV9	TRBJ2-3
CASSPELHGGNQPQHF	TGTGCCAGCAGTCCCGAACTTCACGGGGGCAATCAGCCCCAGCATTTT	NA	NA	TRBV12-3/TRBV12-4	TRBJ1-5
CASSYGPGTKNIQYF	TGTGCCAGCAGTTACGGTCCAGGGACCAAAAACATTCAGTACTTC	NA	NA	TRBV6-2/TRBV6-3	TRBJ2-4
CASNPMLPGVRDTEAFF	TGTGCCAGCAACCCCATGCTCCCAGGGGTGAGGGACACTGAAGCTTTCTTT	many	NA	TRBV11-2	TRBJ1-1
CASSQGQGTSYGYTF	TGTGCCAGCAGCCAGGGACAGGGAACGAGCTATGGCTACACCTTC	few	TRBD1	TRBV3-1	TRBJ1-2
CSGWDPMGNEQFF	TGCAGCGGTTGGGACCCAATGGGGAATGAGCAGTTCTTC	NA	NA	TRBV29-1	TRBJ2-1
CASSDSPSGANVLTF	TGTGCCAGCAGTGATTCGCCCTCTGGGGCCAACGTCCTGACTTTC	few	NA	TRBV2	TRBJ2-6
CASSQEVGRTEAFF	TGCGCCAGCAGCCAAGAAGTAGGGAGGACTGAAGCTTTCTTT	NA	NA	TRBV4-1	TRBJ1-1
CASSSTHYEQYF	TGTGCCAGCAGCTCGACTCATTACGAGCAGTACTTC	NA	NA	TRBV11-2	TRBJ2-7
CATRSGQGANQPQHF	TGTGCCACCCGATCGGGGCAGGGGGCGAATCAGCCCCAGCATTTT	many	TRBD1	TRBV6-6	TRBJ1-5
CASSQAGQGGWVYEQYF	TGTGCCAGCAGCCAAGCAGGACAGGGTGGATGGGTATACGAGCAGTACTTC	NA	TRBD1	TRBV3-1	TRBJ2-7
CASRGLVEKLFF	TGTGCCAGCAGGGGATTGGTAGAAAAACTGTTTTTT	NA	NA	TRBV28	TRBJ1-4
CASSWGQGTYEQYF	TGTGCCAGCAGTTGGGGACAGGGCACCTACGAGCAGTACTTC	NA	TRBD1	TRBV28	TRBJ2-7
CASSPARHAEQFF	TGTGCCAGCAGCCCCGCTCGCCATGCTGAGCAGTTCTTC	NA	NA	TRBV11-2	TRBJ2-1
CASSLARTHQGEQYF	TGCGCCAGCAGCTTGGCCCGGACCCATCAGGGCGAGCAGTACTTC	few	NA	TRBV5-1	TRBJ2-7
CASSIQQGVPGNTIYF	TGTGCCAGTAGTATCCAACAGGGAGTTCCTGGAAACACCATATATTTT	many	NA	TRBV19	TRBJ1-3
CASSLGQGYNSPLHF	TGCGCCAGCAGCTTGGGACAGGGATATAATTCACCCCTCCACTTT	few	TRBD1	TRBV5-1	TRBJ1-6
CSVLTGLNTGELFF	TGCAGCGTTTTGACAGGGTTGAACACCGGGGAGCTGTTTTTT	NA	TRBD1	TRBV29-1	TRBJ2-2
CASSRRTGAGAEAFF	TGTGCCAGCAGCCGCCGGACAGGGGCGGGGGCTGAAGCTTTCTTT	many	TRBD1	TRBV11-2	TRBJ1-1
CASSARGLNTEAFF	TGTGCCAGCAGTGCTCGCGGATTGAACACTGAAGCTTTCTTT	many	NA	TRBV28	TRBJ1-1
CASSIEGYGQMHNSPLHF	TGTGCCAGCAGCATCGAAGGCTACGGACAGATGCATAATTCACCCCTCCACTTT	many	NA	TRBV7-6	TRBJ1-6
CSVEGPDSAYGYTF	TGCAGCGTTGAAGGTCCTGACAGTGCCTATGGCTACACCTTC	NA	NA	TRBV29-1	TRBJ1-2
CASSLAATNEKLFF	TGTGCCAGCAGCTTAGCAGCAACTAATGAAAAACTGTTTTTT	many	NA	TRBV7-9	TRBJ1-4
CSGDAGGLYGYTF	TGCAGCGGGGACGCAGGGGGACTCTATGGCTACACCTTC	few	TRBD1	TRBV29-1	TRBJ1-2
CASSPGQGARVVGYTF	TGTGCCAGCAGTCCCGGACAGGGGGCGCGAGTGGTTGGCTACACCTTC	many	TRBD1	TRBV6-6	TRBJ1-2
CAGRLENTDTQYF	TGTGCCGGACGACTAGAGAATACAGATACGCAGTATTTT	many	NA	TRBV2	TRBJ2-3
CASSSTGGRVDEQFF	TGTGCCAGCAGCAGCACAGGGGGGAGGGTGGATGAGCAGTTCTTC	NA	NA	TRBV9	TRBJ2-1
CASSLRQRQETQYF	TGTGCCAGCAGCTTAAGGCAGAGACAAGAGACCCAGTACTTC	many	NA	TRBV7-2	TRBJ2-5
CASRSGTSFLNPTDTQYF	TGTGCCAGCAGGTCCGGGACTAGCTTTCTAAACCCCACAGATACGCAGTATTTT	many	TRBD2	TRBV12-3/TRBV12-4	TRBJ2-3
CASFRTGVTEAFF	TGTGCCAGCTTTCGCACAGGGGTCACTGAAGCTTTCTTT	NA	TRBD1	TRBV11-2	TRBJ1-1